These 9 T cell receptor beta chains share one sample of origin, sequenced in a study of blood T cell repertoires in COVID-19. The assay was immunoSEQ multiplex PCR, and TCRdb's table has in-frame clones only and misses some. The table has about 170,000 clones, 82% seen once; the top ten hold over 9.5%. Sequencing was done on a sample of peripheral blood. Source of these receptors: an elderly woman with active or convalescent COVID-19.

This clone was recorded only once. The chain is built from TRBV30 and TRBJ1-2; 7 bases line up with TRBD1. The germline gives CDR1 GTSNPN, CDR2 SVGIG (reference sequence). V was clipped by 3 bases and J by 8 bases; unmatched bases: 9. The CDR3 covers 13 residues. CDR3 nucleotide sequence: TGTGCCTGGAGGGACAGGTCAAGAGGAGGCTACACCTTC. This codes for CAWRDRSRGGYTF.

DNA of the CDR3: TGTGCCAGCAGTCGGACCCAGGGTGGGGGGGACAATGAGCAGTTCTTC. Its translation is CASSRTQGGGDNEQFF. The chain recombines TRBV27 with TRBJ2-1, with 7 bases matching TRBD2. From germline, CDR1 is MNHEY and CDR2 SMNVEV (reference sequence). V was pared by 5 bases and J by 5 bases, with 12 bases of the junction left unmatched. This CDR3 is 16 amino acids long.

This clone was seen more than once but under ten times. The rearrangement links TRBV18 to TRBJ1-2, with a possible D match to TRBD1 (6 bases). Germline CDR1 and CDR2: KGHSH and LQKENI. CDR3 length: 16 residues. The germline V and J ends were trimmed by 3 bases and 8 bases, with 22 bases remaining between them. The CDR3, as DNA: TGTGCCAGCTCACCCGGCAGGGGTGGTGAATCGGAGGGCTACACCTTC. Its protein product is CASSPGRGGESEGYTF.

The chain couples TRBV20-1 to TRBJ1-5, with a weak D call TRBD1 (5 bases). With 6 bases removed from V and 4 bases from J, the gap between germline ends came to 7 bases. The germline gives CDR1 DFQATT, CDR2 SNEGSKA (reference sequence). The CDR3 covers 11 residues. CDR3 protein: CSASGNQPQHF. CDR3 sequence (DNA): TGCAGTGCGTCAGGGAATCAGCCCCAGCATTTT.

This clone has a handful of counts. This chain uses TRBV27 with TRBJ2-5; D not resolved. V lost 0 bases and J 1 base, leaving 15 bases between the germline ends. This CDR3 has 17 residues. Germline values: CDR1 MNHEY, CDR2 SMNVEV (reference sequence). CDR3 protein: CASSLSGLRLAQETQYF. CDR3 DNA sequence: TGTGCCAGCAGTTTATCCGGCCTTAGACTCGCCCAAGAGACCCAGTACTTC.

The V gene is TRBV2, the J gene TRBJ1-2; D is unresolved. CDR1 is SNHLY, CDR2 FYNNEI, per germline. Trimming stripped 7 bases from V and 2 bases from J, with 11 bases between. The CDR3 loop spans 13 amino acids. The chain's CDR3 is CASTGQPNYGYTF. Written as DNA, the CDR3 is TGTGCCAGCACTGGGCAGCCAAACTATGGCTACACCTTC.

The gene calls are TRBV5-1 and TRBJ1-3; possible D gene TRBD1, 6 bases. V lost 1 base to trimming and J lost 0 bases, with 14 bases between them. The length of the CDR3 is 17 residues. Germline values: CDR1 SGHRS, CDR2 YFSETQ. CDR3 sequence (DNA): TGCGCCAGCAGCTTGTGGGGGCAGGAAATCTCTGGAAACACCATATATTTT. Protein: CASSLWGQEISGNTIYF.

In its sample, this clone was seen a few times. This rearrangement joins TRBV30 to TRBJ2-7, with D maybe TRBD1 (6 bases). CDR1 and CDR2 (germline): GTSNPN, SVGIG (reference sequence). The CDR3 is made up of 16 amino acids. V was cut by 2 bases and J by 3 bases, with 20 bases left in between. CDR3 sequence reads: CAWSSTSGHPIYEQYF. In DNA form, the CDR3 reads TGTGCCTGGAGTTCCACCTCGGGACACCCAATCTACGAGCAGTACTTC.

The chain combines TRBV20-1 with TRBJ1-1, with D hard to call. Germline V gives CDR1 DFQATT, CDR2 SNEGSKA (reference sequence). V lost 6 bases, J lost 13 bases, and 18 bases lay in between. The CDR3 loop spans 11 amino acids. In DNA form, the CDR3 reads TGCAGTGCCCCGGTGGTCCTGCCAATTTTCTTT. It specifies CSAPVVLPIFF.